These 18 T cell receptor beta chains were all obtained from the same sample, sequenced in a study of response to subunit inactivated influenza vaccine. A single record per CDR3 protein comes from TCRdb applying MiXCR to the RT-PCR reads. The repertoire holds 750,000 to 850,000 distinct CDR3 sequences, about 18% seen once, with about 11% in the top ten. Specimen: PBMCs from blood, collected 5 days after vaccination. The receptors were gathered from a man over 45 who received an inactivated influenza vaccine.

The CDR3 sequence: CAISESQPITYEQYF. Written as DNA, the CDR3 is TGTGCCATCAGTGAGTCTCAGCCGATTACCTACGAGCAGTACTTC. The J gene is TRBJ2-7, the V gene TRBV10-3, with unresolved D. Trimming took 0 bases from V and 2 from J, leaving 11 bases between them. The CDR3 covers 15 residues. The germline CDR1 and CDR2 sequences are ENHRY and SYGVKD.

The chain couples TRBV12-3 or TRBV12-4 to TRBJ2-5, with D tentatively TRBD1 (6 bases). Trimming removed 6 bases at V and 4 bases at J, with 18 bases between. The length of the CDR3 is 15 residues. The CDR3 DNA sequence: TGTGCCAGCAGCCAAGCGACAGGCACGGCAGAGACCCAGTACTTC. It yields the protein CASSQATGTAETQYF.

The chain employs TRBV7-9 and TRBJ1-5; TRBD1 matches 9 bases. The CDR3 consists of 17 residues. CDR1 is SEHNR and CDR2 is FQNEAQ in the germline V gene (reference sequence). J was trimmed by 4 bases and V by 5 bases; bases with no gene match: 12. In nucleotides, the CDR3 is TGTGCCAGCAGCCGATACGGCGGACAGGGGTCTAATCAGCCCCAGCATTTT. Translation: CASSRYGGQGSNQPQHF. The whole variable domain, remainder taken from reference TRBV7-9 and TRBJ1-5, is DTGVSQNPRHKITKRGQNVTFRCDPISEHNRLYWYRQTLGQGPEFLTYFQNEAQLEKSRLLSDRFSAERPKGSFSTLEIQRTEQGDSAMYLCASSRYGGQGSNQPQHFGDGTRLSIL.

In this sample, this clonotype turned up a few times. The chain is built from TRBV13 and TRBJ2-7, with D possibly TRBD1 on 5 matching bases. V shed 0 bases and J shed 5 bases, with 17 bases lying between them. The CDR3 length is 16 residues. Germline V gene sequence: CDR1 PRHDT, CDR2 FYEKMQ (reference sequence). CDR3 in DNA: TGTGCCAGCAGCTTAGGATCGAAGGGGTACTTCGACGAGCAGTACTTC. Encoded protein: CASSLGSKGYFDEQYF.

The chain has TRBV20-1 and TRBJ1-1, with a possible D match to TRBD1 (5 bases). CDR1 DFQATT and CDR2 SNEGSKA come from the germline V gene (reference sequence). V lost 2 bases and J 6 bases, leaving 13 bases between the germline ends. The CDR3 totals 13 residues. DNA for the CDR3: TGCAGTGCTAGACAGGGCGAAGGAGCTGAAGCTTTCTTT. Translating gives CSARQGEGAEAFF.

The chain carries TRBV28 and TRBJ2-1, with D perhaps matching TRBD2 (6 bases). The V and J ends lost 1 base and 6 bases respectively, with 10 bases between them. The CDR3 has 14 residues. Germline CDR1 reads MDHEN; CDR2 reads SYDVKM. The CDR3 here is CASSLLEGSNEQFF. For the CDR3, the DNA is TGTGCCAGCAGTTTATTGGAGGGTAGCAATGAGCAGTTCTTC.

The CDR3 coding sequence is TGTGCCAGCAGCCCTCAGACGGCCAACAATGAGCAGTTCTTC. Translation: CASSPQTANNEQFF. V is TRBV11-2 and J is TRBJ2-1; no reliable D call. V was trimmed by 5 bases and J by 5 bases, leaving 13 bases between them. The germline V gene has CDR1 SGHAT and CDR2 FQNNGV. The CDR3 runs to 14 residues.

In its sample, this clonotype was seen a few times. J is TRBJ2-7 and V is TRBV18; a weak D match, TRBD2 (6 bases). Trimming stripped 1 base from V and 3 bases from J, with 10 bases between. The germline CDR1 and CDR2 sequences are KGHSH and LQKENI. CDR3 size: 14 residues. The CDR3 bases are TGTGCCAGCTCACCACAGGACGGGAGCTACGAGCAGTACTTC. Amino acids: CASSPQDGSYEQYF.

The chain joins TRBV6-5 to TRBJ2-1; D is uncertain. CDR3 length: 14 amino acids. Germline V gene data show CDR1 as MNHEY and CDR2 as SVGAGI. V shed 0 bases and J shed 3 bases, with 6 bases lying between them. The CDR3: CASSYSGRYNEQFF. CDR3 sequence (DNA): TGTGCCAGCAGTTACTCTGGACGCTACAATGAGCAGTTCTTC.

This clonotype was counted ten times or more. The chain links TRBV5-1 to TRBJ2-1; no reliable D call. CDR3 length equals 14 residues. V gave up 0 bases and J gave up 6 bases, with 10 bases separating them. Germline-derived CDR1 and CDR2 are SGHRS and YFSETQ. The CDR3 DNA is TGCGCCAGCAGCTTGGAGGCGGACCTCAATGAGCAGTTCTTC. This encodes CASSLEADLNEQFF.

This clonotype was recorded many times. The gene calls are TRBV20-1 and TRBJ2-3; TRBD2 matches 14 bases. Germline V gene data show CDR1 as DFQATT and CDR2 as SNEGSKA (reference sequence). The CDR3 consists of 14 residues. V shed 5 bases, J shed 5 bases, and the junction held 3 bases outside the gene matches. The CDR3, as DNA: TGCAGTGCTCCGACTAGCGGGGGGGGAGATACGCAGTATTTT. Amino acid sequence: CSAPTSGGGDTQYF.

This chain uses TRBV29-1 with TRBJ2-3; TRBD2 aligns across 7 bases. This CDR3 has 14 residues. Germline values: CDR1 SQVTM, CDR2 ANQGSEA. The V segment lost 3 bases and the J segment 6 bases; nucleotides outside the gene matches: 9. CDR3 DNA sequence: TGCAGCGTTGACTACAGGCGAGCGGGGGATACGCAGTATTTT. Protein: CSVDYRRAGDTQYF.

Turning to this clonotype: This may be a read error, as it is one base from a much larger clone. CDR3 bases: TGCAGTGCTAGATACAATGAGCAGTTCTTC. It encodes CSARYNEQFF. The chain links TRBV20-1 to TRBJ2-1; D not resolved. The CDR3 runs to 10 residues. Deletions cut 2 bases from V and 4 bases from J, with 0 bases between. Germline assignment: CDR1 DFQATT and CDR2 SNEGSKA (reference sequence).

The chain couples TRBV6-2 or TRBV6-3 to TRBJ2-5, with 7 bases aligning to TRBD2. The V segment lost 5 bases and the J segment 5 bases; nucleotides outside the gene matches: 14. The CDR3 consists of 16 residues. Germline CDR1 MNHEY, CDR2 SVGEGT. In DNA, the CDR3 is TGTGCCAGCAGTACGCTAGCGGTCGCGCGCGGGGAGACCCAGTACTTC. This encodes CASSTLAVARGETQYF.

J is TRBJ2-5 and V is TRBV5-6; 8 bases line up with TRBD1. Germline CDR1 and CDR2: SGHDT and YYEEEE. V dropped 0 bases and J dropped 2; count of bases not matched to a gene: 6. This CDR3 is built from 16 residues. This chain's CDR3 is CASSLEWTGTQETQYF. The CDR3 nucleotides read TGTGCCAGCAGCTTGGAGTGGACAGGGACTCAAGAGACCCAGTACTTC.

The rearrangement joins TRBV20-1 to TRBJ2-2, with no clear D. The CDR3 is 11 amino acids. Trimming removed 6 bases at V and 8 bases at J, with 10 bases between. The V gene's germline CDR1 is DFQATT and CDR2 SNEGSKA (reference sequence). Here the CDR3 DNA reads TGCAGTGCCCCTACAGCGGGGGAGCTGTTTTTT. The encoded protein is CSAPTAGELFF.

The CDR3 sequence: CASSRVGQGVYEQYF. CDR3 sequence (DNA): TGCGCCAGCAGCCGGGTGGGACAGGGGGTCTACGAGCAGTACTTC. The chain couples TRBV5-1 to TRBJ2-7; 11 bases line up with TRBD1. Trimming took 4 bases from V and 3 from J; bases not matched to a gene: 6. The germline V gene encodes CDR1 SGHRS and CDR2 YFSETQ. The CDR3 runs 15 residues.

This clonotype occurred a few times. J is TRBJ1-5 and V is TRBV5-6; perhaps TRBD1 as D (5 bases). Looked up from germline, CDR1 is SGHDT and CDR2 is YYEEEE. The length of the CDR3 is 14 residues. V lost 3 bases, J lost 6 bases, and 13 bases lay in between. CDR3: CASSWGTQGQPQHF. The CDR3, as DNA: TGTGCCAGCAGCTGGGGGACCCAGGGTCAGCCCCAGCATTTT. Filled out from reference TRBV5-6 and TRBJ1-5, the complete variable domain reads DAGVTQSPTHLIKTRGQQVTLRCSPKSGHDTVSWYQQALGQGPQFIFQYYEEEERQRGNFPDRFSGHQFPNYSSELNVNALLLGDSALYLCASSWGTQGQPQHFGDGTRLSIL.